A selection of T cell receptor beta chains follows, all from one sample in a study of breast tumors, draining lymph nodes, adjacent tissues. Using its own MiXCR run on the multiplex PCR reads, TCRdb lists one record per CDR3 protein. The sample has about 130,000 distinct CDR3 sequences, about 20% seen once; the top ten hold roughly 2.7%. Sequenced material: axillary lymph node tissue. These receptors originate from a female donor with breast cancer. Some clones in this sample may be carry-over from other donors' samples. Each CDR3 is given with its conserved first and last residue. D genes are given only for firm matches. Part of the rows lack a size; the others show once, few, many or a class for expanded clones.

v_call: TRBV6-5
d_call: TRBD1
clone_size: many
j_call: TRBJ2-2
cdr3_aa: CASSSLPGQGNTGELFF
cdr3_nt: TGTGCCAGCAGCTCCCTTCCGGGACAGGGTAACACCGGGGAGCTGTTTTTT

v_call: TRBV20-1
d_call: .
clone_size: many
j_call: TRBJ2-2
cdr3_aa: CSAKGGGVTGELFF
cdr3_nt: TGCAGTGCTAAGGGGGGAGGAGTGACCGGGGAGCTGTTTTTT

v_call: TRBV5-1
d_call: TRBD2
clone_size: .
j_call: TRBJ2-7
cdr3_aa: CASSGGTSAPPEQYF
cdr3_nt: TGCGCCAGCAGCGGCGGGACTAGCGCACCCCCTGAGCAGTACTTC

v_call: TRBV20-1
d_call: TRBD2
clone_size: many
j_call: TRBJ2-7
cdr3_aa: CSATREGSGEQYF
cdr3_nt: TGCAGTGCTACCAGGGAGGGGAGTGGAGAGCAGTACTTC

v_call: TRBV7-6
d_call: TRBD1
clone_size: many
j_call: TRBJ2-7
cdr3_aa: CASSWDSSYEQYF
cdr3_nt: TGTGCCAGCAGCTGGGACAGTTCCTACGAGCAGTACTTC

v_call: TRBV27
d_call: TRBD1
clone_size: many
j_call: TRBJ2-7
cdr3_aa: CARTGNYEQYF
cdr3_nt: TGTGCCAGGACAGGGAACTACGAGCAGTACTTC

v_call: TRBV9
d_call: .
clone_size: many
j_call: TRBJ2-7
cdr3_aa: CASSEGDRPTYEQYF
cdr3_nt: TGTGCCAGCAGCGAGGGAGACAGGCCAACCTACGAGCAGTACTTC

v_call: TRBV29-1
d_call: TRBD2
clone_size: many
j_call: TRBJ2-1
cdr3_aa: CSHRGGSYNEQFF
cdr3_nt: TGCAGCCACCGGGGGGGTTCCTACAATGAGCAGTTCTTC

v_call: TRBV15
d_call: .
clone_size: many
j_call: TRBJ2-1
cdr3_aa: CATSRDIYNEQFF
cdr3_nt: TGTGCCACCAGCCGGGACATCTACAATGAGCAGTTCTTC

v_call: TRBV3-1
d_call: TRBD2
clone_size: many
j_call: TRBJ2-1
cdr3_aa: CASSQGTSGINEQFF
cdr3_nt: TGTGCCAGCAGCCAAGGGACTAGCGGGATAAATGAGCAGTTCTTC

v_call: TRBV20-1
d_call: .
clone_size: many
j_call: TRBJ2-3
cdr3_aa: CSARVPRGGTDTQYF
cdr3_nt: TGCAGTGCTAGAGTACCTAGAGGTGGCACAGATACGCAGTATTTT

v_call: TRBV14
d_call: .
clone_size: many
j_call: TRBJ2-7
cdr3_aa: CASSPLRVGEQYF
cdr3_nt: TGTGCCAGCAGCCCTCTCAGGGTCGGCGAGCAGTACTTC

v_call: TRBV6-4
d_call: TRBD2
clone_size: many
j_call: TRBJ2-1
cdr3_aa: CASSASAGDEQFF
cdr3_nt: TGTGCCAGCAGCGCTTCGGCGGGGGATGAGCAGTTCTTC

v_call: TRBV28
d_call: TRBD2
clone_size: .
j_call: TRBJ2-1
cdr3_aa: CASSLGTSGASRQFF
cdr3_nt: TGTGCCAGCAGTTTAGGGACTAGCGGGGCTAGTAGGCAGTTCTTC

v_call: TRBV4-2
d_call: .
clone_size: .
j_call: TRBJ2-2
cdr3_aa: CASSQGGTGGLFF
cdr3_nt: TGTGCCAGCAGCCAAGGAGGAACCGGGGGGCTGTTTTTT

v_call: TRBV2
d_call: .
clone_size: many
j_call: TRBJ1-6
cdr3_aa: CASSERRNNSPLHF
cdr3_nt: TGTGCCAGCAGTGAACGGAGGAATAATTCACCCCTCCACTTT

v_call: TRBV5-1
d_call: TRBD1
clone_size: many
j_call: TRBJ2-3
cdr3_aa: CASSLVGTGGSDTQYF
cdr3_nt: TGCGCCAGCAGCTTGGTCGGGACAGGGGGTTCAGATACGCAGTATTTT

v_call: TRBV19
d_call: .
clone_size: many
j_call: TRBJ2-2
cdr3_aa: CASSILRDTGELFF
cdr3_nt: TGTGCCAGTAGTATACTGCGGGACACCGGGGAGCTGTTTTTT

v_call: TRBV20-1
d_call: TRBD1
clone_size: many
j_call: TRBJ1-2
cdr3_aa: CSAPGQGTYGYTF
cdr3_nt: TGCAGTGCCCCGGGACAGGGGACCTATGGCTACACCTTC

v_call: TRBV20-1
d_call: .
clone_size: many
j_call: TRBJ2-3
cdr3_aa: CSASLVGGTGATDTQYF
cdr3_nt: TGCAGTGCTAGTTTAGTGGGCGGGACGGGGGCCACAGATACGCAGTATTTT

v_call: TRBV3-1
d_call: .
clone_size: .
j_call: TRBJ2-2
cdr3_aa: CASGSSQVPGELFF
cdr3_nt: TGTGCCAGCGGGTCGTCACAGGTCCCCGGGGAGCTGTTTTTT

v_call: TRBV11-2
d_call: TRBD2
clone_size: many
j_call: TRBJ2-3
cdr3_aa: CASSRGLAGVVDTQYF
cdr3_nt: TGTGCCAGCAGCCGTGGACTAGCGGGAGTGGTTGATACGCAGTATTTT

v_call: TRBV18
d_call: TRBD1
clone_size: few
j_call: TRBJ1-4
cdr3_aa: CASSPTGGEKLFF
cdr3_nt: TGTGCCAGCTCACCTACAGGGGGGGAAAAACTGTTTTTT

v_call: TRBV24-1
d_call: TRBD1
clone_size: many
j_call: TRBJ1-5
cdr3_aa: CATSEAGGHQPQHF
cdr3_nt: TGTGCCACCAGTGAGGCAGGGGGCCATCAGCCCCAGCATTTT

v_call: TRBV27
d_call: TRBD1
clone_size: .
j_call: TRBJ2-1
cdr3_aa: CASRQGSAEQFF
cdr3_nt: TGTGCCAGCCGACAGGGCTCGGCTGAGCAGTTCTTC

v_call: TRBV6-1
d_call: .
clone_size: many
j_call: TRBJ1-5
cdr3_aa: CASSEAVGFNQPQHF
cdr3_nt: TGTGCCAGCAGTGAAGCGGTAGGGTTCAATCAGCCCCAGCATTTT

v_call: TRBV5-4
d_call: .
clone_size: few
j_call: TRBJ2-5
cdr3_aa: CASSLDGGGKETQYF
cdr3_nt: TGTGCCAGCAGCTTGGATGGCGGGGGCAAAGAGACCCAGTACTTC

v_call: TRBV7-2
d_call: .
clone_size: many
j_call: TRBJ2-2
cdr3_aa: CASSLSGGRGVLRGTGELFF
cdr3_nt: TGTGCCAGCAGCTTAAGTGGCGGCAGGGGCGTACTAAGAGGGACCGGGGAGCTGTTTTTT

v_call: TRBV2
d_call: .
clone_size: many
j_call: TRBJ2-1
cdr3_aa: CASKTSSYNEQFF
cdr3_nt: TGTGCCAGCAAGACTAGCTCCTACAATGAGCAGTTCTTC

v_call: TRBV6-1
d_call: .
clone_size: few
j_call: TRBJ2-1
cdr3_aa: CASGGGVDSYNEQFF
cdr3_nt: TGTGCCAGCGGAGGGGGAGTTGACTCCTACAATGAGCAGTTCTTC

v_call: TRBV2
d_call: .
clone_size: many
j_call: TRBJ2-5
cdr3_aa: CASTRDTQETQYF
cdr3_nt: TGTGCCAGCACCCGGGACACCCAAGAGACCCAGTACTTC

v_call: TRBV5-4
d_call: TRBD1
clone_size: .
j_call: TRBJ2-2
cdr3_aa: CASSHRDRVTSGELFF
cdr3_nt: TGTGCCAGCAGCCACCGGGACAGGGTAACCTCGGGGGAGCTGTTTTTT

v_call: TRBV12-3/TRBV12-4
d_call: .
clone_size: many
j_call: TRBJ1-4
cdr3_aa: CASSFGMMGEKLFF
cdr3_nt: TGTGCCAGCAGTTTTGGGATGATGGGGGAAAAACTGTTTTTT

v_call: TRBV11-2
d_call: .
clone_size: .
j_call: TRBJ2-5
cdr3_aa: CASSWGLRETQYF
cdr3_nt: TGTGCCAGCAGCTGGGGTCTAAGGGAGACCCAGTACTTC

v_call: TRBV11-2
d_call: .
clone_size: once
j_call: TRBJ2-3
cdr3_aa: CASSLLRGTDTQYF
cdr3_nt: TGTGCCAGCAGCTTATTAAGAGGCACAGATACGCAGTATTTT

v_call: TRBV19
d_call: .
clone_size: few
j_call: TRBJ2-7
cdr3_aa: CASSDPLGGQYF
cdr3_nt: TGTGCCAGTAGTGATCCCTTAGGGGGGCAGTACTTC

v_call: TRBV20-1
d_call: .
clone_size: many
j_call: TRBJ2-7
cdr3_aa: CSAGQGWAADEQYF
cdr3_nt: TGCAGTGCGGGCCAGGGGTGGGCCGCCGACGAGCAGTACTTC

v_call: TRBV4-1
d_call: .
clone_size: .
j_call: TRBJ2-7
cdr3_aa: CASSQESGSYEQYF
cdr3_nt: TGCGCCAGCAGCCAGGAATCGGGTTCCTACGAGCAGTACTTT

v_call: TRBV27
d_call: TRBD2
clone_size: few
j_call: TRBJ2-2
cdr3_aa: CASSPRGEGGELFF
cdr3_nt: TGTGCCAGCAGTCCCCGGGGGGAAGGCGGGGAGCTGTTTTTT

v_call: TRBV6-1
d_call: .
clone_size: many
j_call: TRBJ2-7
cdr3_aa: CASSTGVRSYEQYF
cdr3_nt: TGTGCCAGCAGCACCGGGGTCCGGTCCTACGAGCAGTACTTC